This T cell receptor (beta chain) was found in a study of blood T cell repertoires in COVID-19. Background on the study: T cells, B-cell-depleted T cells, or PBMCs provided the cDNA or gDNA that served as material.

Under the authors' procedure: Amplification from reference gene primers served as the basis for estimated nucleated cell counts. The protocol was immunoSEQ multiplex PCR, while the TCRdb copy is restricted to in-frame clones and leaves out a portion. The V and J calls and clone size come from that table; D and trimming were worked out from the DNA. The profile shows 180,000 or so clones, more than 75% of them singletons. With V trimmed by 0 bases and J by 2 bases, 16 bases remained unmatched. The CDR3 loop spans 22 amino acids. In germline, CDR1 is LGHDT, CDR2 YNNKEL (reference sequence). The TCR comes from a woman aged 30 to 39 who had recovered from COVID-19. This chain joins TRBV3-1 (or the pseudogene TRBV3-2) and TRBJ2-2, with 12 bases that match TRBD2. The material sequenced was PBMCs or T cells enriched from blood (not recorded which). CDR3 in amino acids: CASSQEGFDRGLAGINTGELFF. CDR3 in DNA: TGTGCCAGCAGCCAAGAGGGGTTTGACCGCGGACTAGCGGGGATCAACACCGGGGAGCTGTTTTTT.